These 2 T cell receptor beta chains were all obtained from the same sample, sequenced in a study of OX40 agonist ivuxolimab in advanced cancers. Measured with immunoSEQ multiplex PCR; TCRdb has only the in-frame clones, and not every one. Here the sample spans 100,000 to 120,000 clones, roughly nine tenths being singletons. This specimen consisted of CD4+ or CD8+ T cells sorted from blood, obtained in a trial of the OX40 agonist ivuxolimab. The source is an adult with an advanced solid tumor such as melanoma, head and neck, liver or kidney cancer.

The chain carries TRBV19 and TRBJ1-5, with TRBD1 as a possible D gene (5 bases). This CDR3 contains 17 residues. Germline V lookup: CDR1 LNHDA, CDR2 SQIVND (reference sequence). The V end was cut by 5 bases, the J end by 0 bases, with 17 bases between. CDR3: CASSGTQGLDSNQPQHF. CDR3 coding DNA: TGTGCCAGTAGTGGGACTCAGGGCCTGGATAGCAATCAGCCCCAGCATTTT. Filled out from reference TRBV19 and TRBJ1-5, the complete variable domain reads DGGITQSPKYLFRKEGQNVTLSCEQNLNHDAMYWYRQDPGQGLRLIYYSQIVNDFQKGDIAEGYSVSREKKESFPLTVTSAQKNPTAFYLCASSGTQGLDSNQPQHFGDGTRLSIL.

In DNA form, the CDR3 reads TGTGCCAGCAGTTACGACAGGGGACAACCCCAGCATTTT. It is translated as CASSYDRGQPQHF. The genes are TRBV6-5 and TRBJ1-5; 8 bases line up with TRBD1. Germline-derived CDR1 and CDR2 are MNHEY and SVGAGI. This CDR3 has 13 residues. The V and J ends lost 2 bases and 10 bases, in that order; junction bases with no gene match: 4.